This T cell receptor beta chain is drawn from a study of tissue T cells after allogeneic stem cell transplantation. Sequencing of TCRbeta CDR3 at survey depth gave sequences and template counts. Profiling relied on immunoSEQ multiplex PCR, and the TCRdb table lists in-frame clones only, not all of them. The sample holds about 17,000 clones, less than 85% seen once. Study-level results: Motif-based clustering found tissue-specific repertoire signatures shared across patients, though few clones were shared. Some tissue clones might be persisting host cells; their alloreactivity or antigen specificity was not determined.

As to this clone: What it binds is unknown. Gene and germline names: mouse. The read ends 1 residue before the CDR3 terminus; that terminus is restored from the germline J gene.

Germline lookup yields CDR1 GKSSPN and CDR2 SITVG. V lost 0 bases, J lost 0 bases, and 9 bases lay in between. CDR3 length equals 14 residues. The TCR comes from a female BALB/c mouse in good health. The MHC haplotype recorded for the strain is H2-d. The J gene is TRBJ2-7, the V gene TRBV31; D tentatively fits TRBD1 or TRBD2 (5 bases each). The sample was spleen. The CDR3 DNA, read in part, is TGTGCCTGGAGTCTCCGGGGGAGCTCCTATGAACAGTAC. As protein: CAWSLRGSSYEQY. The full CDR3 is CAWSLRGSSYEQYF.